The 20 T cell receptor beta chains given below trace back to one sample, sequenced in a study of blood T cell repertoires in COVID-19. TCRdb's table, derived via immunoSEQ multiplex PCR, lists solely in-frame clones and lacks some. This sample has about 130,000 clones; approximately 83% occur once, and the top ten carry approximately 8.7%. Sequenced material: peripheral blood. The origin of the receptors is a middle-aged man with active or convalescent COVID-19.

The chain links TRBV3-1 (or the pseudogene TRBV3-2) to TRBJ1-4, with 7 bases identical to TRBD1. The CDR3 covers 17 residues. The germline gives CDR1 LGHDT, CDR2 YNNKEL (reference sequence). Trimming cost V 1 base and J 2 bases; bases outside gene matches: 7. The CDR3 DNA follows: TGTGCCAGCAGCCAAGTTAGGACAGGACGTACTAATGAAAAACTGTTTTTT. Amino acid sequence: CASSQVRTGRTNEKLFF.

This rearrangement joins TRBV6-2 or TRBV6-3 to TRBJ2-7; 7 bases align to TRBD1. CDR1 MNHEY and CDR2 SVGEGT come from the germline V gene. After removal of 6 bases from V and 2 bases from J, the junction contained 10 bases not matched to a gene. The CDR3 runs 15 residues. Here the CDR3 DNA reads TGTGCCAGCAGCGACACTACAGGGGCGCCCTACGAGCAGTACTTC. Its protein is CASSDTTGAPYEQYF.

This chain uses TRBV6-5 with TRBJ2-5; TRBD2 might be the D (6 bases). V shed 5 bases and J shed 5 bases, with 18 bases lying between them. Germline values: CDR1 MNHEY, CDR2 SVGAGI. The CDR3 covers 15 residues. DNA for the CDR3: TGTGCCAGCAGTCGGGCGGCGGCTGGAGGGGAGACCCAGTACTTC. It specifies CASSRAAAGGETQYF.

This clone was seen a few times. The V gene is TRBV7-2, the J gene TRBJ2-3; TRBD1 matches at 11 bases. Germline V gene sequence: CDR1 SGHTA, CDR2 FQGNSA. Trimming took 6 bases from V and 4 from J; bases not matched to a gene: 6. There are 15 residues in the CDR3. CDR3 amino acids: CASRRDRGGPDTQYF. The DNA of the CDR3 is TGTGCCAGCAGAAGGGACAGGGGGGGCCCAGATACGCAGTATTTT.

This chain joins TRBV11-1 and TRBJ1-4; D is perhaps TRBD1 (5 bases). The germline gives CDR1 SGHAT, CDR2 FQDESV (reference sequence). CDR3 length equals 14 residues. Trimming pared 3 bases from V and 7 bases from J, leaving 12 bases between. CDR3 amino acids: CASSFRGAGEKLFF. The CDR3 bases are TGTGCCAGCAGCTTCCGTGGGGCTGGTGAAAAACTGTTTTTT. The full variable domain, with the rest looked up from reference TRBV11-1 and TRBJ1-4, is EAEVAQSPRYKITEKSQAVAFWCDPISGHATLYWYRQILGQGPELLVQFQDESVVDDSQLPKDRFSAERLKGVDSTLKIQPAELGDSAMYLCASSFRGAGEKLFFGSGTQLSVL.

This chain joins TRBV18 and TRBJ2-1; 14 positions match TRBD2. Germline loops: CDR1 KGHSH, CDR2 LQKENI. The ends lost 4 bases at V and 7 bases at J; junction bases unmatched: 12. There are 18 residues in the CDR3. Here the CDR3 reads CASSQSGTSGGGGNEQFF. In DNA, the CDR3 is TGTGCCAGCTCACAATCCGGGACTAGCGGGGGCGGAGGGAATGAGCAGTTCTTC.

This clone was detected only once. This chain links TRBV7-2 with TRBJ2-5; 8 positions match TRBD2. The CDR3 is 16 residues long. V dropped 10 bases and J dropped 4; count of bases not matched to a gene: 17. The germline V gene encodes CDR1 SGHTA and CDR2 FQGNSA. The CDR3 loop is CATQKMSGGAAETQYF. In DNA, the CDR3 is TGTGCCACCCAAAAAATGAGCGGGGGCGCAGCAGAGACCCAGTACTTC.

The chain recombines TRBV7-8 with TRBJ1-3; D is unresolved. This CDR3 has 17 residues. Germline CDR1 reads SGHVS; CDR2 reads FQNEAQ. V was cut by 3 bases and J by 0 bases, with 15 bases left in between. CDR3: CASSFPLTRSSGNTIYF. In DNA form, the CDR3 reads TGTGCCAGCAGCTTCCCCCTTACACGAAGCTCTGGAAACACCATATATTTT.

This chain joins TRBV21-1 and TRBJ2-3; TRBD2 reflects the table's D call only, with no check against the DNA. TRBV21-1 is flagged as a pseudogene. The CDR3 is 19 amino acids. The CDR3 reads CASSKPAGQLAGGHDTQYF. Written as DNA, the CDR3 is TGTGCCAGCAGCAAACCAGCGGGCCAGCTAGCGGGGGGGCACGATACGCAGTATTTT.

The rearrangement uses TRBV4-2 and TRBJ1-2; D call uncertain. Germline V lookup: CDR1 LGHNA, CDR2 YNFKEQ. This CDR3 is 11 amino acids long. V lost 4 bases to trimming and J lost 2 bases, with 2 bases between them. The CDR3 spells CASSPNYGYTF. The CDR3 bases are TGTGCCAGCAGCCCAAACTATGGCTACACCTTC.

The chain uses TRBV7-9 and TRBJ2-2; 8 bases fit TRBD1. This CDR3 contains 15 residues. Per the germline V gene, CDR1 is SEHNR and CDR2 is FQNEAQ (reference sequence). Trimming took 4 bases from V and 5 from J; bases not matched to a gene: 6. CDR3 sequence (DNA): TGTGCCAGCAGCTGGACAGGGCTGGGGACCGGGGAGCTGTTTTTT. This encodes CASSWTGLGTGELFF.

This chain links TRBV19 with TRBJ1-1, with 7 bases fitting TRBD1. This CDR3 has 14 residues. The J segment lost 3 bases and the V segment lost 8 bases, leaving 9 bases of the junction unmatched. CDR1 and CDR2 (germline): LNHDA, SQIVND (reference sequence). Here the CDR3 DNA reads TGTGCCAGTCGAACCCCAGGGGGTCACACTGAAGCTTTCTTT. As protein: CASRTPGGHTEAFF.

The V call is TRBV4-1, the J call TRBJ2-3, with D possibly being TRBD2 (6 bases). There are 13 residues in the CDR3. CDR1 is MGHRA and CDR2 is YSYEKL in the germline V gene. Trimming cost V 6 bases and J 4 bases, with 11 bases left between them. CDR3 sequence: CASSLGEADTQYF. For the CDR3, the DNA is TGCGCCAGCAGTCTAGGGGAGGCAGATACGCAGTATTTT.

The V and J genes are TRBV6-5 and TRBJ2-7; D is perhaps TRBD1 (5 bases). The ends were cut back, 0 bases at V and 2 bases at J, with 11 bases in the middle. Germline assignment: CDR1 MNHEY and CDR2 SVGAGI. CDR3 length: 15 amino acids. CDR3 region: CASSYSEGAAYEQYF. The CDR3 coding sequence is TGTGCCAGCAGTTACTCTGAAGGGGCAGCCTACGAGCAGTACTTC.

The chain joins TRBV6-5 to TRBJ2-1, with D maybe TRBD1 (6 bases). Germline loops: CDR1 MNHEY, CDR2 SVGAGI. The CDR3 contains 15 residues. Trimming took 6 bases from V and 4 from J, leaving 16 bases between them. The CDR3 loop is CASRPTGIIYNEQFF. CDR3 in DNA: TGTGCCAGCAGACCAACAGGGATAATTTACAATGAGCAGTTCTTC.

The rearrangement joins TRBV6-7 to TRBJ1-2; TRBD1 matches 7 bases. TRBV6-7 is an ORF for which the function is uncertain. V dropped 5 bases and J dropped 8; count of bases not matched to a gene: 17. This CDR3 is built from 16 residues. This CDR3 is CASSPNSGTAFGGYTF. CDR3 nucleotides: TGTGCCAGCAGTCCGAATTCCGGGACAGCCTTCGGGGGCTACACCTTC.

This chain connects TRBV19 to TRBJ2-2; 9 nucleotides align to TRBD1. Germline V gives CDR1 LNHDA, CDR2 SQIVND (reference sequence). The CDR3 runs to 15 residues. V shed 3 bases, J shed 7 bases, and the junction held 6 bases outside the gene matches. As DNA, the CDR3 is TGTGCCAGTAGTATGGGGACAGGGAGGATCGGGGAGCTGTTTTTT. Translating it yields CASSMGTGRIGELFF. Together with reference TRBV19 and TRBJ2-2, the CDR3 gives the full variable domain: DGGITQSPKYLFRKEGQNVTLSCEQNLNHDAMYWYRQDPGQGLRLIYYSQIVNDFQKGDIAEGYSVSREKKESFPLTVTSAQKNPTAFYLCASSMGTGRIGELFFGEGSRLTVL.

The rearrangement uses TRBV18 and TRBJ2-5, with D tentatively TRBD1 (5 bases). CDR3 length equals 16 residues. Germline CDR1 is KGHSH and CDR2 is LQKENI. The V and J ends lost 1 base and 1 base respectively, with 13 bases between them. The CDR3 coding sequence is TGTGCCAGCTCACCACGCCAGGGAAATCTCCAAGAGACCCAGTACTTC. Protein: CASSPRQGNLQETQYF.

The chain's CDR3 is CASSELRVVDTQYF. The CDR3 DNA reads TGTGCCAGTAGTGAACTCCGAGTTGTGGATACGCAGTATTTT. The V call is TRBV19, the J call TRBJ2-3; D gene uncertain. This CDR3 is 14 amino acids long. The germline gives CDR1 LNHDA, CDR2 SQIVND (reference sequence). Deletions cut 5 bases from V and 6 bases from J, with 15 bases between.

The rearrangement uses TRBV5-1 and TRBJ2-3, with D unresolved. Germline loops: CDR1 SGHRS, CDR2 YFSETQ. The CDR3 covers 15 residues. Trimming took 0 bases from V and 2 from J, leaving 10 bases between them. This CDR3 reads CASSLESRTTDTQYF. As DNA, the CDR3 is TGCGCCAGCAGCTTGGAGTCCAGAACCACAGATACGCAGTATTTT.